This TCR beta chain was identified during a study of shared clonotypes between healthy human individuals. Terminally differentiated effector memory CD45RA+ cells were left out of the naive CD8 fraction, which was CD45RO-negative and positively selected for CCR7. Sequencing was performed with immunoSEQ multiplex PCR; in TCRdb, only in-frame clones are kept and a portion is missing. In the table there are about 2,100,000 clones, roughly 91% of which are singletons. V shed 5 bases, J shed 6 bases, and the junction held 10 bases outside the gene matches. Germline CDR1 SGDLS, CDR2 YYNGEE. CDR3 length: 15 residues.

Sequencing was performed on naive CD8+ T cells from PBMCs. The sequence came from a man aged 18 to 29 in good health. Some clones in this sample may be carry-over from other donors' samples. The V and J genes are TRBV9 and TRBJ2-7; TRBD2 matches at 11 bases. In DNA form, the CDR3 reads TGTGCCAGCAGTTTGGATAGCGGGAGGGTTTCCGAGCAGTACTTC. Amino acids: CASSLDSGRVSEQYF.